These 8 T cell receptor beta chains came from one sample sequenced in a study of early T cells in non-severe SARS-CoV-2 infection. Each CDR3 protein gets one entry after TCRdb re-called the 5' RACE reads with MiXCR. The sample comprises approximately 70,000 distinct CDR3 sequences, about 12% of which are singletons, and about 14% rests with the top ten. Material: whole blood, obtained at baseline. The receptors originated from an adult who was a healthcare worker with PCR-confirmed SARS-CoV-2 infection or an uninfected control (not recorded which). The donor label of this sample is uncertain.

In its sample, this clonotype was seen a few times. The chain employs TRBV4-2 and TRBJ2-6; D is uncertain. The CDR3 loop spans 15 amino acids. The V gene's germline CDR1 is LGHNA and CDR2 YNFKEQ. V dropped 6 bases and J dropped 1 base, with 10 bases sitting between them. The DNA for the CDR3 is TGTGCCAGCAGGCTCAAGGGTTCTGGGGCCAACGTCCTGACTTTC. Translating it yields CASRLKGSGANVLTF.

This clonotype was counted between two and nine times. The chain carries TRBV27 and TRBJ1-1; D perhaps matches TRBD1 (6 bases). Germline values: CDR1 MNHEY, CDR2 SMNVEV (reference sequence). V lost 6 bases, J lost 5 bases, and 10 bases lay in between. The CDR3 contains 12 residues. The CDR3 DNA sequence: TGTGCCAGCAGAAGGGGGGGAACTGAAGCTTTCTTT. Translated, it gives CASRRGGTEAFF.

The rearrangement joins TRBV6-6 to TRBJ2-1; TRBD2 agrees at 7 bases. CDR1 MNHNY and CDR2 SVGAGI come from the germline V gene (reference sequence). The CDR3 loop spans 14 amino acids. V was clipped by 3 bases and J by 9 bases; unmatched bases: 8. The CDR3 DNA follows: TGTGCCAGCAGTTATACTAGCGCCTGGGGTGAGCAGTTCTTC. It is translated as CASSYTSAWGEQFF.

This chain's CDR3 is CASSPHLGGTVHEQYF. CDR3 coding DNA: TGTGCCAGCAGCCCCCATTTGGGAGGGACAGTCCACGAGCAGTACTTC. The chain carries TRBV7-8 and TRBJ2-7; either TRBD1 or TRBD2 may supply D (7 bases each). Trimming cost V 5 bases and J 5 bases, with 22 bases left between them. Germline V gene sequence: CDR1 SGHVS, CDR2 FQNEAQ. CDR3 length: 16 amino acids.

This clonotype was seen a handful of times. This chain uses TRBV9 with TRBJ2-3; D possibly matches TRBD1 or TRBD2 (6 bases each). The germline gives CDR1 SGDLS, CDR2 YYNGEE. Trimming shortened V by 4 bases and J by 4 bases, and 19 bases separated the two germline ends. There are 16 residues in the CDR3. The CDR3: CASSFEGGPTADTQYF. DNA for the CDR3: TGTGCCAGCAGCTTCGAGGGGGGCCCAACCGCAGATACGCAGTATTTT.

This clonotype was recorded at least ten times. The genes are TRBV7-6 and TRBJ2-1, with 11 bases fitting TRBD2. This CDR3 comprises 18 residues. Germline-derived CDR1 and CDR2 are SGHVS and FNYEAQ. J was trimmed by 6 bases and V by 4 bases; bases with no gene match: 14. The chain's CDR3 is CASSSEIIGTSGLNEQFF. The CDR3 DNA reads as TGTGCCAGCAGCTCAGAAATAATAGGGACTAGCGGACTCAATGAGCAGTTCTTC.

This clonotype was observed at least ten times. CDR3 region: CASGKSSGGAKNIQYF. In DNA, the CDR3 is TGTGCCAGCGGAAAATCTAGCGGGGGGGCCAAAAACATTCAGTACTTC. This rearrangement joins TRBV27 to TRBJ2-4; 11 nucleotides align to TRBD2. CDR1 and CDR2 from the germline V gene are MNHEY and SMNVEV (reference sequence). Trimming took 8 bases from V and 1 from J; bases not matched to a gene: 7. The CDR3 is 16 residues long.

This clonotype was observed many times. The chain has TRBV6-2 or TRBV6-3 and TRBJ1-5; 8 positions match TRBD1. The germline V gene has CDR1 MNHEY and CDR2 SVGEGT. This CDR3 is built from 14 residues. V lost 4 bases and J lost 2; bases outside the gene matches: 1. Here the CDR3 reads CASSSTGGNQPQHF. DNA for the CDR3: TGTGCCAGCAGTTCGACAGGGGGCAATCAGCCCCAGCATTTT.